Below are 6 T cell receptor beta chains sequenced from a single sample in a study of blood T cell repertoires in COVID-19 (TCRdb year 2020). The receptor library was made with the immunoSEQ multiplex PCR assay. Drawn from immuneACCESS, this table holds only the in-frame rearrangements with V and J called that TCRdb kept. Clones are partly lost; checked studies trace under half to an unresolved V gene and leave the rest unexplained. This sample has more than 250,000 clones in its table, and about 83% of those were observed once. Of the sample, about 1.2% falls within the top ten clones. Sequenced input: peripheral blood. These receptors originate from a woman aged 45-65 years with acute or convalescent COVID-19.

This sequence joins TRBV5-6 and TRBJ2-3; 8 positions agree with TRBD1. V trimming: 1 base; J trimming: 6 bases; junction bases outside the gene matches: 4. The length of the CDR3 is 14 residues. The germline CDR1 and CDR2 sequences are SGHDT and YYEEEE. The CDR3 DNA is TGTGCCAGCAGCTTGAACAGGGGGGCCGATACGCAGTATTTT. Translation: CASSLNRGADTQYF.

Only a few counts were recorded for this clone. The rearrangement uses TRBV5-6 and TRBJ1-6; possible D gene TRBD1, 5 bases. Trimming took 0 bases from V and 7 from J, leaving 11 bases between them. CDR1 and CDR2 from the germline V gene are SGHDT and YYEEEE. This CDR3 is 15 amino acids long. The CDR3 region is CASSLEGAVNSPLHF. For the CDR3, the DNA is TGTGCCAGCAGCTTGGAAGGGGCCGTGAATTCACCCCTCCACTTT.

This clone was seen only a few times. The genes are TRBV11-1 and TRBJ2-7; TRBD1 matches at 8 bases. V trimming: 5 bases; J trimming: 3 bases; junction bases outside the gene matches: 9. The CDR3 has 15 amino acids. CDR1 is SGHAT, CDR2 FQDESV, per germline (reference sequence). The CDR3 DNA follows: TGTGCCAGCAGCCTTCGCCGGGACAGGAACTACGAGCAGTACTTC. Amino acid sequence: CASSLRRDRNYEQYF.

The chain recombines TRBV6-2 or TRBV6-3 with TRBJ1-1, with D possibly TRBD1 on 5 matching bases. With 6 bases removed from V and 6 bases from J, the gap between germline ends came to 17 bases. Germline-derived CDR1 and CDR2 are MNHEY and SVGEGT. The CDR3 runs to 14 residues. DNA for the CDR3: TGTGCCAGCAGCTCCCTGATCAGGACACCTGAAGCTTTCTTT. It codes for CASSSLIRTPEAFF.

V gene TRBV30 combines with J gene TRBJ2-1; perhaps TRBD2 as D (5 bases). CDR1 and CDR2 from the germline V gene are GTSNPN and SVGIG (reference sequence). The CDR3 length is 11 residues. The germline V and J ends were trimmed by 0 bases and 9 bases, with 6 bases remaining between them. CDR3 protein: CAWSVRGEQFF. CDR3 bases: TGTGCCTGGAGTGTACGGGGTGAGCAGTTCTTC.

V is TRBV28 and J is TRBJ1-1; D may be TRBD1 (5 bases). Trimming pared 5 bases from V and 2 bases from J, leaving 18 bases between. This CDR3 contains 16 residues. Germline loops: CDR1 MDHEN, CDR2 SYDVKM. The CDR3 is CASSNRPGRGNTEAFF. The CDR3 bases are TGTGCCAGCAGTAATAGACCAGGGCGCGGTAACACTGAAGCTTTCTTT.